This T cell receptor (beta chain) was recovered during a study of T cells in localized non-small cell lung cancer (dated by TCRdb to about 2020). Describing the broader study: Comparing tumors with uninvolved tumor-adjacent lungs, the study looked at the T cell repertoires of 200 to 250 patients with early-stage NSCLC. All 240 or so NSCLC patients in the cohort were treatment-naive and had localized lung tumors that were resected. Of the NSCLC patients, around 130 were male and around 99 were female, and the mean age was approximately 64 years. Here is what the overall study found, with its caveats: The highest T cell clonality was observed in uninvolved tumor-adjacent lung, where clonality exceeded that of tumor, suggesting that antigenic responses were more focused in uninvolved tumor-adjacent lung. Higher blood T cell density associated with longer overall survival, while higher adjacent-lung clonality associated with shorter survival. Because multi-region tumor sequencing was not done, intratumor heterogeneity could not be ruled out. Of the top 100 tumor clones, a median of 57 were detected in paired uninvolved adjacent lung; approximately 28 were also among that lung's top 100. Because of the exploratory design, TCR variables were selected using unadjusted p-values without false-discovery rate correction.

At diagnosis, peripheral blood, uninvolved tumor-adjacent lung and tumor were collected and were preserved as a mix of fresh-frozen and FFPE material. For TCR repertoire profiling, blood samples were analyzed as peripheral blood mononuclear cells. This clone has only one observation. Its cognate antigen has yet to be identified. It has no much larger one-base neighbor in the sample; base qualities were not kept. Trimming at the junction amounts to 4 bases on V and 1 base on J, and the germline ends lie 7 bases apart. Its CDR3 holds 13 amino acids, cysteine through phenylalanine. Solely the CDR3 DNA is kept, with 39 bases framed from the first base. CDR1 and CDR2 (SEHNR, FQNEAQ) derive from the germline V gene (reference sequence). TCR beta CDR3 regions were sequenced from DNA using the immunoSEQ Assay. Processing in the source paper ran as follows. To compute T cell density, TCR beta template counts were normalized to usable DNA, which was estimated by amplifying housekeeping genes. Using the preseqR package, richness was estimated by extrapolating to 120,000 templates for tissue samples and 400,000 templates for PBMC samples. Clonality was taken to be one minus Pielou's evenness. Differential abundance testing on productive amino-acid clonotypes, with a minimum total count of 5 and an alpha of 0.1, was used to identify tissue-enriched TCRs. Repertoire overlap between compartments was quantified with the Jaccard Index and Morisita Overlap Index. GLIPH grouped TCR beta CDR3s together with public tetramer-defined viral CDR3s, and a viral motif had to include at least three viral sequences and also show V-gene enrichment. In TCRdb, the immuneACCESS table is reduced to in-frame sequences with V and J assigned. These tables do not hold every clone; where another copy was compared, an unresolved V gene accounts for under half, and the others remain unexplained. V, J and clone size derive from that table, while D and trimming were established from the DNA sequence. The sample table records about 40,000 clones; approximately 83% of these occur just once. In total, the top ten clones hold approximately 6% of the sample.

Sequences were derived from peripheral blood, sampled before any cancer treatment. This clonotype was sampled from a man aged 35-69 years with stage I lung adenocarcinoma. Rearrangement joined TRBV7-9 to TRBJ2-5; a confident D gene designation cannot be given. At the DNA level, the sequence is TGTGCCAGCAGCTCTAACATCCAAGAGACCCAGTACTTC. The translation is CASSSNIQETQYF.